The rows below give T cell receptor beta chains drawn from one sample of a study of cytotoxic CD8 clonotypes in ibrutinib-treated CLL. The repertoire was sequenced with immunoSEQ multiplex PCR; TCRdb's copy has only in-frame clones and lacks some. The sample includes 270,000 or so clones, around 69% of them seen just once. The sequences come from PBMCs, collected at disease progression, from a patient treated with ibrutinib. All receptors derive from a human donor with chronic lymphocytic leukemia. Both conserved end residues are part of each CDR3. A D gene is named only where the DNA matches it firmly. Size is stated for part of the rows, as once, few or many counts, or as a class when the clone is expanded.

D,length,V,J,size,DNA,CDR3
TRBD2,16,TRBV7-6,TRBJ2-2,NA,TGTGCCAGCAGCGGCCGACTAGCGGGGTCCCCCGGGGAGCTGTTTTTT,CASSGRLAGSPGELFF
NA,15,TRBV21-1,TRBJ1-5,NA,TGTGCCAGCAGCATCAGGGGGATGAGCAATCAGCCCCAGCATTTT,CASSIRGMSNQPQHF
TRBD2,21,TRBV10-3,TRBJ2-5,NA,TGTGCCATCAGTGAGGGCCTAGCGGGAGGGTTTCATCTGTCCCACCAAGAGACCCAGTACTTC,CAISEGLAGGFHLSHQETQYF
NA,15,TRBV15,TRBJ2-5,few,TGTGCCACCAGCAGGACGGCAGGGGTCGTGGAGACCCAGTACTTC,CATSRTAGVVETQYF
TRBD1,15,TRBV7-2,TRBJ1-5,NA,TGTGCCAGCAGCCACGACAGGGTTGGGGATCAGCCCCAGCATTTT,CASSHDRVGDQPQHF
NA,16,TRBV6-6,TRBJ2-5,NA,TGTGCCAGCAGTTACATAGACGACTGGTACCAAGAGACCCAGTACTTC,CASSYIDDWYQETQYF
TRBD2,17,TRBV7-9,TRBJ2-5,few,TGTGCCAGCAGCTTACTGGGGTTACTAGCGGGAGCAGAGACCCAGTACTTC,CASSLLGLLAGAETQYF
TRBD1,13,TRBV25-1,TRBJ2-7,few,TGTGCCAGTACCGGGACAGGGACCTACGAGCAGTACTTC,CASTGTGTYEQYF
NA,13,TRBV5-1,TRBJ2-3,NA,TGCGCCAGCGGCCCCAGCTTGACAGATACGCAGTATTTT,CASGPSLTDTQYF
NA,14,TRBV5-1,TRBJ2-7,NA,TGCGCCAGCAGCTTGGGGCCGGATCGCGACGAGCAGTACTTC,CASSLGPDRDEQYF
NA,15,TRBV11-2,TRBJ2-1,NA,TGTGCCAGCAGCCCAAGGGGGGGCTCCTACAATGAGCAGTTCTTC,CASSPRGGSYNEQFF
NA,15,TRBV7-9,TRBJ1-2,NA,TGTGCCAGCAGCGTTGGCAGGGTCAGTAACTATGGCTACACCTTC,CASSVGRVSNYGYTF
TRBD2,17,TRBV9,TRBJ2-3,NA,TGTGCCAGCAGCCGGGCGGGAGGGCCGTTATTCACAGATACGCAGTATTTT,CASSRAGGPLFTDTQYF
TRBD2,11,TRBV7-8,TRBJ2-1,NA,TGTGCCAGCAGGTTAGCGGGAGACTGGTTCTTC,CASRLAGDWFF
NA,16,TRBV5-1,TRBJ2-3,NA,TGCGCCAGCAGCTTAAGGCGGTACGGAAGCACAGATACGCAGTATTTT,CASSLRRYGSTDTQYF
NA,14,TRBV19,TRBJ1-2,NA,TGTGCCAGTAGTACCCGGGACCATACCTATGGCTACACCTTC,CASSTRDHTYGYTF
NA,18,TRBV4-1,TRBJ2-6,NA,TGCGCCAGCAGCCAAATCGGACAGCGAACTCTTCGGGCCAACGTCCTGACTTTC,CASSQIGQRTLRANVLTF
NA,15,TRBV11-2,TRBJ2-7,NA,TGTGCCAGCAGCCAATGGGTACACTCCGCCTCGGAGCAGTACTTC,CASSQWVHSASEQYF
NA,15,TRBV4-1,TRBJ2-3,few,TGCGCCAGCAGCCAAGGTCGGGGGGCCATAGATACGCAGTATTTT,CASSQGRGAIDTQYF
TRBD1,12,TRBV29-1,TRBJ2-7,NA,TGCAGCGTTGGCCAGGGGGCCAACGAGCAGTACTTC,CSVGQGANEQYF
NA,13,TRBV29-1,TRBJ2-7,NA,TGCAGGGCCCACAGAACGTCTTCCTACGAGCAGTACTTC,CRAHRTSSYEQYF
NA,15,TRBV15,TRBJ2-1,NA,TGTGCCACCAGCAGAGCACCCATACTAGCTAATGAGCAGTTCTTC,CATSRAPILANEQFF
TRBD1,15,TRBV7-3,TRBJ2-7,NA,TGTGCCAGCAGCTTAGGGACAGGGCTATCCTACGAGCAGTACTTC,CASSLGTGLSYEQYF
TRBD1,15,TRBV5-1,TRBJ1-1,few,TGCGCCAGCAGCGAGGACAGGGGCTCATTCACTGAAGCTTTCTTT,CASSEDRGSFTEAFF
TRBD1,17,TRBV6-4,TRBJ2-3,NA,TGTGCCAGCAGTGACCCTGGACAGGGGGTTAGCACAGATACGCAGTATTTT,CASSDPGQGVSTDTQYF
NA,11,TRBV9,TRBJ2-1,few,TGTGCCAGCAGCGATGGGGTCCGGGAGTTCTTC,CASSDGVREFF
TRBD1,16,TRBV4-3,TRBJ1-2,NA,TGCGCCAGCAGCCCAGGGACAGGGACATTTCACTATGGCTACACCTTC,CASSPGTGTFHYGYTF
NA,13,TRBV28,TRBJ1-2,NA,TGTGCCAGCAGTTTTCAGGCGAACTATGGCTACACCTTC,CASSFQANYGYTF
NA,14,TRBV5-4,TRBJ1-1,NA,TGTGCCAGCAGCTTGGCTCAGGGTAGCACTGAAGCTTTCTTT,CASSLAQGSTEAFF
NA,13,TRBV11-2,TRBJ2-7,once,TGTGCCAGCAGCCTGGGGGGCTCCTACGAGCAGTACTTC,CASSLGGSYEQYF
NA,13,TRBV6-5,TRBJ2-7,NA,TGTGCCAGCAGTCCGGGACCATTCAACGAGCAGTACTTC,CASSPGPFNEQYF
TRBD1,15,TRBV6-5,TRBJ1-1,NA,TGTGCCAGCAGTCGGGACAGGGGGCTCGGCACTGAAGCTTTCTTT,CASSRDRGLGTEAFF
TRBD2,17,TRBV29-1,TRBJ2-5,NA,TGCAGCGTGACAAGTCCCCGAGATAAGCGGGAGCCCGAGACCCAGTACTTC,CSVTSPRDKREPETQYF
NA,16,TRBV12-5,TRBJ2-1,NA,TGTGCTAGTGGTCAAACTAGGGGACCCTTTTACAATGAGCAGTTCTTC,CASGQTRGPFYNEQFF
NA,15,TRBV27,TRBJ2-1,NA,TGTGCCAGCAGTTCATCCGGGATTCGGGACAATGAGCAGTTCTTC,CASSSSGIRDNEQFF
NA,14,TRBV4-2,TRBJ2-1,NA,TGTGCCAGCAGCCAAGTACTAGCCTACAATGAGCAGTTCTTC,CASSQVLAYNEQFF
TRBD1,14,TRBV29-1,TRBJ1-1,NA,TGCAGCGCCGAGGGGGCCAGATTGAACACTGAAGCTTTCTTT,CSAEGARLNTEAFF
TRBD2,13,TRBV19,TRBJ2-7,NA,TGTGCCAGTAGTATATTTAGCGGGTACGAGCAGTACTTC,CASSIFSGYEQYF
NA,13,TRBV5-6,TRBJ2-7,NA,TGTGCCAGCAGTAAGACGACTAACTACGAGCAGTACTTC,CASSKTTNYEQYF
NA,15,TRBV19,TRBJ1-2,NA,TGTGCCAGTCATACCTCGCCGGGACACCCATATGGCTACACCTTC,CASHTSPGHPYGYTF
NA,16,TRBV7-6,TRBJ1-6,NA,TGTGCCAGCAGCCTATTACCACGGACTTTTAATTCACCCCTCCACTTT,CASSLLPRTFNSPLHF
TRBD1,14,TRBV27,TRBJ2-1,NA,TGTGCCAGCAGCATCGACAGGGCTTACAATGAGCAGTTCTTC,CASSIDRAYNEQFF
NA,11,TRBV20-1,TRBJ1-2,NA,TGCAGTGCCGTGTGGCGGGGAGGCTACACCTTC,CSAVWRGGYTF
NA,18,TRBV10-2,TRBJ1-6,NA,TGCGCCAGCAGGGTACGGGGACTTGGAGGCTCCTATAATTCACCCCTCCACTTT,CASRVRGLGGSYNSPLHF
NA,14,TRBV7-2,TRBJ2-7,NA,TGTGCCAGCAGCTCGGAGGGTATCCCGTCCGGGCAGTACTTC,CASSSEGIPSGQYF
TRBD1,15,TRBV29-1,TRBJ2-2,NA,TGCAGCGTTGTACCCGGGACAGGGGTCACCGGGGAGCTGTTTTTT,CSVVPGTGVTGELFF
NA,13,TRBV18,TRBJ1-5,NA,TGTGCCAGCTCACCCGGAGTTAATCAGCCCCAGCATTTT,CASSPGVNQPQHF
TRBD1,15,TRBV19,TRBJ1-1,NA,TGTGCCAGTAGTTTACAGACAGGGACGTCCACTGAAGCTTTCTTT,CASSLQTGTSTEAFF
TRBD2,15,TRBV9,TRBJ2-3,NA,TGTGCCAGCAGCCCTAGCGGGAGTGTGACAGATACGCAGTATTTT,CASSPSGSVTDTQYF
NA,13,TRBV7-3,TRBJ2-2,NA,TGTGCCAGCAGTGCAGGGGCGACCGGGGAGCTGTTTTTT,CASSAGATGELFF
NA,16,TRBV5-5,TRBJ2-7,NA,TGTGCCAGCAGTTCCGATCGGGGGAACCCCTACTGGGAGCAGTACTTC,CASSSDRGNPYWEQYF
NA,17,TRBV19,TRBJ1-1,NA,TGTGCCAGTAGTATATCCCATATTTCGCTTGGTTACACTGAAGCTTTCTTT,CASSISHISLGYTEAFF
NA,15,TRBV29-1,TRBJ2-3,NA,TGCAGCGTTGACTCCGGGACCTACAACACAGATACGCAGTATTTT,CSVDSGTYNTDTQYF
NA,12,TRBV30,TRBJ2-7,few,TGTCCCCGGGGGGCAGGGGCTTACGAGCAGTACTTC,CPRGAGAYEQYF
TRBD1,15,TRBV19,TRBJ2-3,NA,TGTGCCAGTAGGACATCTGGACAGGCCGCCGATACGCAGTATTTT,CASRTSGQAADTQYF
NA,15,TRBV18,TRBJ2-7,NA,TGTGCCAGCTCACACATCCGGGACAACCCCTACGAGCAGTACTTC,CASSHIRDNPYEQYF
NA,17,TRBV28,TRBJ1-3,NA,TGTGCCAGCATCACCTCTCGCAGGGTCCTCTATGGCAACACCATATATTTT,CASITSRRVLYGNTIYF
NA,16,TRBV29-1,TRBJ2-7,NA,TGCAGCGTTGAATTTCTAATCAGGGCGCAACTCTACGAGCAGTACTTC,CSVEFLIRAQLYEQYF
TRBD1,12,TRBV29-1,TRBJ1-1,once,TGCAGCGCTCACAGGGGGAACACTGAAGCTTTCTTT,CSAHRGNTEAFF